This entry describes one T cell receptor (beta chain). The antigen is not known. The data were taken from a study of T cell responses to AZD1222 COVID-19 vaccine. Study-wide background: Second-dose intervals near 4 or 12 weeks were combined. Study outcomes and limitations: White British people made up most donors, females outnumbered males, and clonal diversity was possibly underestimated. Just a handful of people given AZD1222 tested seropositive at baseline. Among spike-specific TCRs, nearly half reportedly target unmutated variant regions.

Germline lookup yields CDR1 SEHNR and CDR2 FQNEAQ (reference sequence). Trimming removed 2 bases at V and 2 bases at J, with 11 bases between. The CDR3 has 15 amino acids. Measured with immunoSEQ multiplex PCR; TCRdb has only the in-frame clones, and not every one. The sample includes approximately 110,000 clones, roughly 84% of them seen just once. The clonotype originates from an adult in good health. The sequenced sample was peripheral blood, obtained on day 0 of AZD1222 vaccination. The J gene is TRBJ2-3, the V gene TRBV7-9; D may match TRBD1 or TRBD2 (5 bases each). The DNA of the CDR3 is TGTGCCAGCAGCTTAACTGGGGGTGTCACAGATACGCAGTATTTT. Translation: CASSLTGGVTDTQYF.